Shown below are 21 T cell receptor beta chains from a single sample sequenced in a study of regulatory T cells in long-lasting Graves disease. Arm-PCR with iRepertoire HTBI primers amplified the CDR3 regions for these TCR beta libraries. Each CDR3 protein gets one entry after TCRdb re-called the multiplex PCR reads with MiXCR. The sample lists more than 300,000 distinct CDR3 sequences, approximately 10% occurring once. Indicated time point: newly diagnosed GD, antithyroid drugs for less than 3 months. Making the TCR library involved RNA that had been extracted from PBMCs. These same data were also listed under a study on T cells in Graves' hyperthyroidism and ophthalmopathy.

This specimen was peripheral blood mononuclear cells (PBMCs), taken at new diagnosis, from a patient treated with antithyroid drugs. The receptors stem from a woman aged 18-29 years with Graves disease.

Worth noting for this clonotype: Being one base from a much bigger clone, this may be a read error. The chain couples TRBV6-5 to TRBJ2-5, with D possibly being TRBD2 (6 bases). CDR3 length: 14 residues. Germline CDR1 reads MNHEY; CDR2 reads SVGAGI. The CDR3 DNA follows: TGTGCCGGCAGTTCCCCGGGGGTTCCAGAGACCCAGTACTTC. Translating it yields CAGSSPGVPETQYF.

The chain joins TRBV6-1 to TRBJ2-7; 7 bases align to TRBD2. The CDR3 runs 11 residues. The ends lost 7 bases at V and 5 bases at J; junction bases unmatched: 2. Germline CDR1 reads MNHNS; CDR2 reads SASEGT. The DNA for the CDR3 is TGTGCCAGCACGGGACTAAACGAGCAGTACTTC. Translated, it gives CASTGLNEQYF.

This clonotype has ten or more counts. This chain connects TRBV11-1 to TRBJ2-6; 12 positions agree with TRBD1. This CDR3 spans 21 amino acids. Losses at the gene ends were 3 bases for V and 4 bases for J; bases not matched to a gene: 16. Germline V gene data show CDR1 as SGHAT and CDR2 as FQDESV (reference sequence). This CDR3 reads CASSFRGLRPGQGAGANVLTF. CDR3 in DNA: TGTGCCAGCAGCTTTCGTGGGCTGAGACCGGGACAGGGGGCCGGGGCCAACGTCCTGACTTTC.

This chain connects TRBV28 to TRBJ1-1, with no clear D. Germline V CDR1 and CDR2: MDHEN, SYDVKM. V was shortened by 4 bases and J by 5 bases, with 20 bases between the two germline ends. The CDR3 totals 16 residues. The chain's CDR3 is CASSYHTARSGTEAFF. The CDR3 DNA follows: TGTGCCAGCAGTTACCACACAGCTAGGTCGGGGACTGAAGCTTTCTTT.

This clonotype has at least ten counts. CDR3 loop: CASRSRQGDSYGYTF. Written as DNA, the CDR3 is TGTGCCAGCAGATCTAGACAGGGAGATTCCTATGGCTACACCTTC. The rearrangement joins TRBV6-1 to TRBJ1-2; 7 bases align to TRBD1. Germline CDR1 reads MNHNS; CDR2 reads SASEGT. This CDR3 comprises 15 residues. The trim removed 6 bases at V and 4 bases at J, leaving 11 bases unmatched.

This clonotype was recorded many times. CDR3 DNA: TGTGCCAGCAGTTTTTGGGGACTAGCGGGCTACAATGAGCAGTTCTTC. It encodes CASSFWGLAGYNEQFF. The rearrangement uses TRBV12-3 or TRBV12-4 and TRBJ2-1, with 12 nucleotides matching TRBD2. The CDR3 loop spans 16 amino acids. V lost 3 bases, J lost 3 bases, and 3 bases stayed unmatched.

V usage is TRBV7-9 and J usage is TRBJ2-1; D gene uncertain. This CDR3 is 15 amino acids long. The V gene lost 2 bases and the J gene lost 2 bases, with 10 bases spanning the gap. CDR1 and CDR2 from the germline V gene are SEHNR and FQNEAQ (reference sequence). The CDR3 DNA is TGTGCCAGCAGCTTACAGGCGACTCCCTACAATGAGCAGTTCTTC. Amino acid sequence: CASSLQATPYNEQFF.

Concerning this clonotype itself: A much larger clone is a single base away; this may be a read error. The chain combines TRBV30 with TRBJ1-4; TRBD1 might be the D (5 bases). CDR3 length: 12 amino acids. Trimming took off 2 bases at V and 10 bases at J, with 11 bases between the two ends. CDR1 is GTSNPN, CDR2 SVGIG, per germline (reference sequence). The CDR3 protein is CAWSLGQRKLFF. CDR3 DNA: TGTGCCTGGAGTCTGGGGCAGCGAAAACTGTTTTTT.

The sample holds many counts of this clonotype. The chain is built from TRBV24-1 and TRBJ1-4, with D possibly being TRBD1 (6 bases). CDR3 length: 16 residues. Per the germline V gene, CDR1 is KGHDR and CDR2 is SFDVKD. V lost 3 bases and J lost 7, with 17 bases in between. Here the CDR3 reads CATSDPSTGGGEKLFF. CDR3 coding DNA: TGTGCCACCAGTGATCCCTCGACAGGTGGAGGTGAAAAACTGTTTTTT.

This clonotype was detected ten times or more. The chain has TRBV4-3 and TRBJ1-4, with no clear D. CDR1 and CDR2 (germline): LGHNA, YSLEER. This CDR3 region has 14 residues. The V end lost 1 base, the J end lost 8 bases, and 11 bases lay between the germline ends. The CDR3 DNA is TGCGCCAGCAGCCAAGTATCGGTGGGGGAAAAACTGTTTTTT. Translation: CASSQVSVGEKLFF.

Notes on this clonotype: Relative to the germline gene, one junction end is altered; a read error may explain this. The rearrangement uses TRBV5-1 and TRBJ2-3, with a possible D match to TRBD1 (6 bases). The germline gives CDR1 SGHRS, CDR2 YFSETQ. CDR3 length: 14 residues. This CDR3 reads CACSLQGSTDTQYF. In DNA, the CDR3 is TGCGCCTGCAGCCTACAGGGAAGCACAGATACGCAGTATTTT. Supplemented by reference TRBV5-1 and TRBJ2-3, the full variable domain reads KAGVTQTPRYLIKTRGQQVTLSCSPISGHRSVSWYQQTPGQGLQFLFEYFSETQRNKGNFPGRFSGRQFSNSRSEMNVSTLELGDSALYLCACSLQGSTDTQYFGPGTRLTVL.

Remarks on this clonotype: One end of the junction varies from germline; a read error may be responsible. The chain carries TRBV12-3 or TRBV12-4 and TRBJ1-3; D remains unclear. The CDR3 spans 16 residues. Here the CDR3 reads CASSRGRSLGGNTTYF. DNA of the CDR3: TGTGCCAGCAGCCGCGGACGCTCACTGGGAGGAAACACCACATATTTT.

This clonotype appeared many times. The chain is built from TRBV6-2 or TRBV6-3 and TRBJ2-5, with TRBD1 matching 7 bases. Germline V gives CDR1 MNHEY, CDR2 SVGEGT. With 3 bases clipped from V and 4 bases from J, the junction kept 11 bases outside the gene matches. The CDR3 runs to 16 residues. The CDR3 loop reads CASSYSTGAVGETQYF. Written as DNA, the CDR3 is TGTGCCAGCAGTTATTCCACAGGGGCGGTTGGAGAGACCCAGTACTTC.

There are many counts of this clonotype. The chain couples TRBV28 to TRBJ2-1; 7 bases match TRBD1. V lost 6 bases to trimming and J lost 8 bases; unmatched junction nucleotides: 13. CDR1 and CDR2 from the germline V gene are MDHEN and SYDVKM. The CDR3 contains 15 residues. CDR3 sequence reads: CASSQQGISGDEQFF. In DNA form, the CDR3 reads TGTGCCAGCAGCCAACAGGGGATATCTGGGGATGAGCAGTTCTTC.

In its sample, this clonotype was seen many times. The V call is TRBV28, the J call TRBJ2-1; a possible D gene is TRBD2 (6 bases). V gave up 10 bases and J gave up 1 base, with 17 bases separating them. The CDR3 is 15 residues long. The V gene's germline CDR1 is MDHEN and CDR2 SYDVKM. In DNA form, the CDR3 reads TGTGCCACCCTTCAGAGGGCGGGGTCCTACAATGAGCAGTTCTTC. Translated: CATLQRAGSYNEQFF.

This clonotype was seen many times. The gene calls are TRBV5-8 and TRBJ1-2; 7 bases fit TRBD1. Per the germline V gene, CDR1 is SGHTS and CDR2 is YDEGEE. J was trimmed by 1 base and V by 4 bases; bases with no gene match: 7. CDR3 size: 15 residues. The CDR3 DNA is TGTGCCAGCAGCCTGGGAGGGGGCAGTAACTATGGCTACACCTTC. It specifies CASSLGGGSNYGYTF. The full variable domain, in which reference TRBV5-8 and TRBJ1-2 provide the parts outside the CDR3, is EAGVTQSPTHLIKTRGQQATLRCSPISGHTSVYWYQQALGLGLQFLLWYDEGEERNRGNFPPRFSGRQFPNYSSELNVNALELEDSALYLCASSLGGGSNYGYTFGSGTRLTVV.

The chain combines TRBV9 with TRBJ1-5; 8 bases are a match to TRBD1. V was pared by 0 bases and J by 1 base, with 27 bases of the junction left unmatched. Germline lookup yields CDR1 SGDLS and CDR2 YYNGEE. This CDR3 is 24 amino acids long. The chain's CDR3 is CASSVVLGYDRTGFLPNSNQPQHF. The CDR3 DNA follows: TGTGCCAGCAGCGTAGTACTCGGGTACGACAGGACAGGGTTTTTACCCAACAGCAATCAGCCCCAGCATTTT.

This clonotype was counted many times. V gene TRBV7-9 combines with J gene TRBJ1-1; 7 positions match TRBD1. Germline assignment: CDR1 SEHNR and CDR2 FQNEAQ (reference sequence). CDR3 length: 16 residues. The V gene end was trimmed by 3 bases and the J gene end by 3 bases; junction bases not matched to a gene: 10. CDR3 bases: TGTGCCAGCAGCTTTGGCCTGGGACAGAGGTACACTGAAGCTTTCTTT. It translates to CASSFGLGQRYTEAFF. The full variable domain, rest sourced from reference TRBV7-9 and TRBJ1-1, is DTGVSQNPRHKITKRGQNVTFRCDPISEHNRLYWYRQTLGQGPEFLTYFQNEAQLEKSRLLSDRFSAERPKGSFSTLEIQRTEQGDSAMYLCASSFGLGQRYTEAFFGQGTRLTVV.

This clonotype was detected ten times or more. The V call is TRBV28, the J call TRBJ2-1; tentatively, D is TRBD1 (7 bases). V dropped 11 bases and J dropped 4 bases, with 15 bases sitting between them. Germline CDR1 MDHEN, CDR2 SYDVKM. This CDR3 region has 13 residues. CDR3 residues: CAGGTELYNEQFF. Here the CDR3 DNA reads TGTGCCGGCGGGACAGAGCTTTACAATGAGCAGTTCTTC. The full variable domain, completed using reference TRBV28 and TRBJ2-1, is DVKVTQSSRYLVKRTGEKVFLECVQDMDHENMFWYRQDPGLGLRLIYFSYDVKMKEKGDIPEGYSVSREKKERFSLILESASTNQTSMYLCAGGTELYNEQFFGPGTRLTVL.

This clonotype was seen ten or more times. The V call is TRBV6-2 or TRBV6-3, the J call TRBJ1-2, with a tentative D call TRBD1 (5 bases). Germline values: CDR1 MNHEY, CDR2 SVGEGT. Trimming pared 10 bases from V and 1 base from J, leaving 7 bases between. This CDR3 has 11 amino acids. Here the CDR3 reads CATDSNYGYTF. Here the CDR3 DNA reads TGTGCCACCGACAGTAACTATGGCTACACCTTC.

This chain uses TRBV4-2 with TRBJ2-2; 8 bases align to TRBD1. Trimming at V came to 1 base and at J to 3 bases, leaving 10 bases not matched to a gene. The V gene's germline CDR1 is LGHNA and CDR2 YNFKEQ. The CDR3 covers 18 residues. The CDR3 is CASSQVFIKDRDTGELFF. The CDR3, as DNA: TGTGCCAGCAGCCAAGTTTTCATTAAGGACAGGGACACCGGGGAGCTGTTTTTT.